Listed here are 10 T cell receptor beta chains from one sample, sequenced in a study of shared clonotypes between healthy human individuals. Naive CD8 cells comprised CD45RO-negative, CCR7-positively selected cells, excluding terminally differentiated effector memory CD45RA+ cells. Profiled with immunoSEQ multiplex PCR; TCRdb holds only in-frame clones, not every one. The table has 1.5 million to 2.5 million clones, about 95% seen once. The source material was naive CD8+ T cells sorted from blood. These receptor sequences come from a man aged 18-30 years in good health.

The chain joins TRBV6-5 to TRBJ1-1, with a weak D call TRBD1 (6 bases). The CDR3 contains 16 residues. V lost 3 bases and J 1 base, leaving 15 bases between the germline ends. Germline V lookup: CDR1 MNHEY, CDR2 SVGAGI. CDR3 in DNA: TGTGCCAGCAGTTATTGGGCAGGGGAACAGAACACTGAAGCTTTCTTT. This encodes CASSYWAGEQNTEAFF.

V usage is TRBV11-2 and J usage is TRBJ2-1; 12 nucleotides line up with TRBD2. CDR3 length equals 16 residues. In germline, CDR1 is SGHAT, CDR2 FQNNGV. The V gene end was trimmed by 5 bases and the J gene end by 7 bases; junction bases not matched to a gene: 9. The chain's CDR3 is CASSPWLAGGKNEQFF. The CDR3 DNA reads TGTGCCAGCAGCCCATGGCTAGCGGGAGGGAAAAATGAGCAGTTCTTC.

The chain couples TRBV7-9 to TRBJ1-1; D is possibly TRBD1 (5 bases). The CDR3 is made up of 14 amino acids. Trimming cost V 1 base and J 4 bases, with 10 bases left between them. From germline, CDR1 is SEHNR and CDR2 FQNEAQ (reference sequence). The CDR3 DNA reads as TGTGCCAGCAGCTTAGTTGGGGCGGCCACTGAAGCTTTCTTT. This sequence encodes CASSLVGAATEAFF.

The rearrangement uses TRBV25-1 and TRBJ2-3; 8 bases fit TRBD1. The CDR3 is 15 residues long. CDR1 and CDR2 from the germline V gene are MGHDK and SYGVNS. J was trimmed by 0 bases and V by 4 bases; bases with no gene match: 3. The CDR3 reads CASSGGQVSTDTQYF. The CDR3 DNA follows: TGTGCCAGCAGTGGGGGACAGGTTAGCACAGATACGCAGTATTTT.

The chain uses TRBV6-6 and TRBJ2-5, with 9 nucleotides matching TRBD2. The CDR3 contains 14 residues. Looked up from germline, CDR1 is MNHNY and CDR2 is SVGAGI (reference sequence). With 11 bases clipped from V and 5 bases from J, the junction kept 12 bases outside the gene matches. The CDR3 DNA follows: TGTGCCGGTAGTTTGGGCGGGGGGGCGGAGACCCAGTACTTC. Its protein product is CAGSLGGGAETQYF.

The J gene is TRBJ2-3, the V gene TRBV28; D is ambiguous. This CDR3 region has 14 residues. Trimming stripped 7 bases from V and 0 bases from J, with 11 bases between. Germline V gives CDR1 MDHEN, CDR2 SYDVKM. The CDR3 loop is CASTPGPSTDTQYF. Written as DNA, the CDR3 is TGTGCCAGCACGCCCGGACCTAGCACAGATACGCAGTATTTT.

V is TRBV14 and J is TRBJ1-2, with D hard to call. V was trimmed by 0 bases and J by 8 bases, leaving 10 bases between them. Germline V gene data show CDR1 as SGHDN and CDR2 as FVKESK. The CDR3 contains 13 residues. DNA of the CDR3: TGTGCCAGCAGCCAAGATAATTGGTACGGCTACACCTTC. It translates to CASSQDNWYGYTF. The full variable domain, in which reference TRBV14 and TRBJ1-2 provide the parts outside the CDR3, is EAGVTQFPSHSVIEKGQTVTLRCDPISGHDNLYWYRRVMGKEIKFLLHFVKESKQDESGMPNNRFLAERTGGTYSTLKVQPAELEDSGVYFCASSQDNWYGYTFGSGTRLTVV.

This clone was seen a single time. Distinct nucleotide sequences in the sample also encode this CDR3. This chain connects TRBV5-1 to TRBJ1-1; D unclear. The CDR3 runs 13 residues. CDR1 and CDR2 (germline): SGHRS, YFSETQ. Trimming shortened V by 1 base and J by 3 bases, and 7 bases separated the two germline ends. CDR3 nucleotides: TGCGCCAGCAGCTTGTTTGGCGACACTGAAGCTTTCTTT. Protein: CASSLFGDTEAFF. Combining the CDR3 with reference TRBV5-1 and TRBJ1-1 gives the whole variable domain KAGVTQTPRYLIKTRGQQVTLSCSPISGHRSVSWYQQTPGQGLQFLFEYFSETQRNKGNFPGRFSGRQFSNSRSEMNVSTLELGDSALYLCASSLFGDTEAFFGQGTRLTVV.

A note on this clone: Other DNA sequences in the sample encode the same CDR3. The chain has TRBV7-9 and TRBJ2-5; a possible D gene is TRBD2 (5 bases). CDR3 size: 13 residues. The germline V gene encodes CDR1 SEHNR and CDR2 FQNEAQ (reference sequence). Trimming left V 1 base short and J 3 bases short, with 6 bases between. The chain's CDR3 is CASSLGTEETQYF. The CDR3 nucleotides read TGTGCCAGCAGCTTAGGGACTGAAGAGACCCAGTACTTC. Together with reference TRBV7-9 and TRBJ2-5, the CDR3 gives the full variable domain: DTGVSQNPRHKITKRGQNVTFRCDPISEHNRLYWYRQTLGQGPEFLTYFQNEAQLEKSRLLSDRFSAERPKGSFSTLEIQRTEQGDSAMYLCASSLGTEETQYFGPGTRLLVL.

The chain employs TRBV4-1 and TRBJ1-1, with TRBD1 matching over 8 bases. The length of the CDR3 is 16 residues. Germline loops: CDR1 MGHRA, CDR2 YSYEKL. V lost 1 base to trimming and J lost 6 bases; unmatched junction nucleotides: 10. CDR3 nucleotide sequence: TGCGCCAGCAGCCAAGGGGCCGACAGGGGAGCCTCTGAAGCTTTCTTT. This codes for CASSQGADRGASEAFF.